The subject of this entry is one T cell receptor beta chain. The primer mix had 60 Vbeta and 13 Jbeta primers. The protocol was immunoSEQ multiplex PCR, while the TCRdb copy is restricted to in-frame clones and leaves out a portion. Of tens of thousands of clones listed, roughly 74% are singletons. This CDR3 spans 11 amino acids. V gave up 6 bases and J gave up 2 bases, with 7 bases separating them. Germline V gene lookup returns CDR1 SQVTM and CDR2 ANQGSEA. These data belong to a study of cytomegalovirus exposure and HLA in healthy donors. The source of this sequence is a woman aged 50 to 65 in good health and CMV-seropositive. Sequenced sample: PBMCs. This chain uses TRBV29-1 with TRBJ1-1; no clear D. CDR3 region: CSVRVNTEAFF. CDR3 bases: TGCAGCGTCCGAGTTAACACTGAAGCTTTCTTT. The whole variable domain, remainder taken from reference TRBV29-1 and TRBJ1-1, is SAVISQKPSRDICQRGTSLTIQCQVDSQVTMMFWYRQQPGQSLTLIATANQGSEATYESGFVIDKFPISRPNLTFSTLTVSNMSPEDSSIYLCSVRVNTEAFFGQGTRLTVV.